Detailed here is one TCR beta chain. The antigen is undetermined. The data were obtained in a study of T cell clonotyping in hematopoietic cell transplantation. Study-level results: At the given depth, recipient repertoires were over 95% de novo clonotypes. Broader posttransplant TCR repertoire diversity was predicted by graft donor and pretransplant recipient Inverse Simpson Index values. CD4 and CD8 repertoire contributions could not be separated without sorting. Recipient TCR diversity dropped after transplant; expanded clonotypes rose from day 30 to 180.

The CDR3 totals 14 residues. Per germline, CDR1 MNHGY and CDR2 SVAAGI. Trimming cost V 6 bases and J 3 bases, with 15 bases left between them. TCRdb's table, derived via immunoSEQ multiplex PCR, lists solely in-frame clones and lacks some. The repertoire holds more than 9,500 clones, with under 95% as singletons. The sample was peripheral blood mononuclear cells. V gene TRBV6-9 combines with J gene TRBJ2-7; D is ambiguous. The receptor was isolated from a woman aged 45 to 65 in good health. Some clones in this sample may be carry-over from other donors' samples. CDR3 amino acids: CASRDQLSRYEQYF. The CDR3 DNA follows: TGTGCCAGCAGAGACCAATTGTCCCGCTACGAGCAGTACTTC.